This TCR beta chain was retrieved from a study of T-cell reconstitution after alpha-beta-depleted transplantation in children. Unique molecular identifiers were used in preparing the TCRbeta library. MiXCR, applied by TCRdb to the PCR reads, yields one record per CDR3 protein. Of around 530,000 distinct CDR3 sequences listed, 32% are singletons. This sample comprised PBMCs from the stem cell graft donor, obtained from the stem cell graft. This sequence originates from a human donor who donated a stem cell graft to a child with aplastic anemia.

CDR3 protein: CASSNTGAKGAGELFF. The CDR3 coding sequence is TGTGCCAGCAGCAATACAGGGGCCAAGGGAGCCGGGGAGCTGTTTTTT. This rearrangement joins TRBV27 to TRBJ2-2; 7 bases line up with TRBD1. The CDR3 has 16 residues. V shed 6 bases and J 6 bases; nucleotides not matched to a gene: 13. Germline V gene data show CDR1 as MNHEY and CDR2 as SMNVEV (reference sequence).